The rows below give T cell receptor beta chains drawn from one sample of a study of cytomegalovirus exposure and HLA in healthy donors. The table came from immunoSEQ multiplex PCR; TCRdb's copy has only in-frame clones and leaves some out. The table has 120,000 or so clones, around 80% seen once. Specimen: PBMCs. Every receptor here comes from a woman aged 50 to 60 in good health and CMV-seropositive. Both conserved end residues are trimmed from each CDR3. The order of the fields is CDR3 protein, J gene, V gene.

CDR3aa: ASSMGRGSSYEQY
j_gene: TRBJ2-7
v_gene: TRBV19

CDR3aa: ASSSLWGDYGYT
j_gene: TRBJ1-2
v_gene: TRBV7-9

CDR3aa: ASSLGGDRQPQH
j_gene: TRBJ1-5
v_gene: TRBV5-6

CDR3aa: ASRMDRGSYEQY
j_gene: TRBJ2-7
v_gene: TRBV19

CDR3aa: ASSRTRGGTDTQY
j_gene: TRBJ2-3
v_gene: TRBV11-1

CDR3aa: ASSTGTGRTDTQY
j_gene: TRBJ2-3
v_gene: TRBV19

CDR3aa: ASSYSTGFYGYT
j_gene: TRBJ1-2
v_gene: TRBV6-5

CDR3aa: ASSPTSGGGPYNEQF
j_gene: TRBJ2-1
v_gene: TRBV5-6

CDR3aa: ASSDSDSYEQY
j_gene: TRBJ2-7
v_gene: TRBV25-1

CDR3aa: AISKDRGLFESPLH
j_gene: TRBJ1-6
v_gene: TRBV10-3

CDR3aa: AWGSGLAGVNEQF
j_gene: TRBJ2-1
v_gene: TRBV30

CDR3aa: ASGLSSIPWFEPGNTIY
j_gene: TRBJ1-3
v_gene: TRBV12-5

CDR3aa: ASRIQDRVSDTQY
j_gene: TRBJ2-3
v_gene: TRBV2

CDR3aa: ASSPDRGQNYGYT
j_gene: TRBJ1-2
v_gene: TRBV19

CDR3aa: ASSWTGTGGNTEAF
j_gene: TRBJ1-1
v_gene: TRBV5-1

CDR3aa: ASSSRGGMNTEAF
j_gene: TRBJ1-1
v_gene: TRBV6-6

CDR3aa: ASSEAGHLGNT
j_gene: TRBJ1-2
v_gene: TRBV2

CDR3aa: ATAGPQGTQY
j_gene: TRBJ2-5
v_gene: TRBV7-6

CDR3aa: ASSFIGGYYEQY
j_gene: TRBJ2-7
v_gene: TRBV5-1

CDR3aa: AWSEPGLYNEKLF
j_gene: TRBJ1-4
v_gene: TRBV30

CDR3aa: ASSLGARVNTEAF
j_gene: TRBJ1-1
v_gene: TRBV11-3

CDR3aa: ASSLSGGNTEAF
j_gene: TRBJ1-1
v_gene: TRBV28

CDR3aa: ASSLGDLETQY
j_gene: TRBJ2-5
v_gene: TRBV5-1

CDR3aa: ASKGAGKDTQY
j_gene: TRBJ2-3
v_gene: TRBV19

CDR3aa: ASSLRPRGGELF
j_gene: TRBJ2-2
v_gene: TRBV27

CDR3aa: ASNRDTLKRPQH
j_gene: TRBJ1-5
v_gene: TRBV6-1

CDR3aa: ASSDSIGYGYT
j_gene: TRBJ1-2
v_gene: TRBV9

CDR3aa: ASSQELGANVLT
j_gene: TRBJ2-6
v_gene: TRBV4-2

CDR3aa: ASSSRTEAEAF
j_gene: TRBJ1-1
v_gene: TRBV7-2

CDR3aa: ASLPWTDLNTEAF
j_gene: TRBJ1-1
v_gene: TRBV7-9

CDR3aa: ASSLLGGGQTSRQY
j_gene: TRBJ2-7
v_gene: TRBV5-4

CDR3aa: ASSIGDRYQETQY
j_gene: TRBJ2-5
v_gene: TRBV19

CDR3aa: ASSPEEETQY
j_gene: TRBJ2-5
v_gene: TRBV18

CDR3aa: ASSTVTRPNTEAF
j_gene: TRBJ1-1
v_gene: TRBV19

CDR3aa: ASSFGQVYEQY
j_gene: TRBJ2-7
v_gene: TRBV27

CDR3aa: ASSKGPTDYEQY
j_gene: TRBJ2-7
v_gene: TRBV11-2

CDR3aa: ASSNTAINTEAF
j_gene: TRBJ1-1
v_gene: TRBV6-5

CDR3aa: ASRFLVGSGSSYNEQF
j_gene: TRBJ2-1
v_gene: TRBV13

CDR3aa: ASSRTGTFGNEQF
j_gene: TRBJ2-1
v_gene: TRBV5-1

CDR3aa: AISESLTSGRGETQY
j_gene: TRBJ2-5
v_gene: TRBV10-3

CDR3aa: ASSLGQGKPQH
j_gene: TRBJ1-5
v_gene: TRBV6-4

CDR3aa: ASSLWSSGAYEQY
j_gene: TRBJ2-7
v_gene: TRBV5-4

CDR3aa: ASSNRGTNTGELF
j_gene: TRBJ2-2
v_gene: TRBV14

CDR3aa: ASSLLGQGISTNEKLF
j_gene: TRBJ1-4
v_gene: TRBV5-6

CDR3aa: ASSAAQGGDTQY
j_gene: TRBJ2-3
v_gene: TRBV28

CDR3aa: SASDSLEAF
j_gene: TRBJ1-1
v_gene: TRBV20-1

CDR3aa: ASSLDRAYGYT
j_gene: TRBJ1-2
v_gene: TRBV7-9

CDR3aa: ASSLVFAGTAPRTDTQY
j_gene: TRBJ2-3
v_gene: TRBV7-6

CDR3aa: ASVGQPSAGNTEAF
j_gene: TRBJ1-1
v_gene: TRBV7-6

CDR3aa: ASSVGVGGTEAF
j_gene: TRBJ1-1
v_gene: TRBV9

CDR3aa: ASSRIPKRGETQY
j_gene: TRBJ2-5
v_gene: TRBV4-2

CDR3aa: ASSGNEQF
j_gene: TRBJ2-1
v_gene: TRBV2

CDR3aa: ASSFQGVVGYGYT
j_gene: TRBJ1-2
v_gene: TRBV7-8

CDR3aa: ASSVTGLAQETQY
j_gene: TRBJ2-5
v_gene: TRBV9

CDR3aa: ASSLEVGQGLMGTEAF
j_gene: TRBJ1-1
v_gene: TRBV5-6

CDR3aa: ASSSRDPTGSAQETQY
j_gene: TRBJ2-5
v_gene: TRBV11-3

CDR3aa: ASSLGGTSRNYEQY
j_gene: TRBJ2-7
v_gene: TRBV5-4

CDR3aa: ASSGGLAGFLGDTQY
j_gene: TRBJ2-3
v_gene: TRBV5-1

CDR3aa: ASNSPGEGDGYT
j_gene: TRBJ1-2
v_gene: TRBV6-1